This T cell receptor (beta chain) was retrieved from a study of T cell responses to AZD1222 COVID-19 vaccine. Concerning this clone itself: As yet, its antigen is unknown. The sample holds other DNA sequences that translate to the same CDR3.

Assay used: immunoSEQ multiplex PCR; TCRdb lists only in-frame clones, some missing. The data hold 110,000 or so clones, with about 82% observed a single time. Study-wide points: Repertoires were collected only later (after the peak T cell response had occurred). Mostly white British, mostly female donors; authors suggested clonal diversity may be underestimated. Vaccine-related CD4 TCRs covered spike, predominating at 160-218 and 743-854.

The CDR3 loop spans 14 amino acids. Germline CDR1 and CDR2: LGHDT and YNNKEL (reference sequence). V was clipped by 1 base and J by 2 bases, with 6 bases between them. This clonotype originated in an adult who received the AZD1222 COVID-19 vaccine. This specimen consisted of peripheral blood, obtained 28 days after the second AZD1222 dose. This chain connects TRBV3-1 (or the pseudogene TRBV3-2) to TRBJ1-5; D ambiguous. CDR3 DNA: TGTGCCAGCAGCCAAGGGCAGGGCAATCAGCCCCAGCATTTT. This encodes CASSQGQGNQPQHF.